Here is one TCR beta chain with its context. The entry originates in a study of cytomegalovirus exposure and HLA in healthy donors. At the level of the study: Genetic ancestry analysis placed under 90% of the 300 to 400 donors that were genotyped in the Caucasian-associated cluster.

Vbeta (60) and Jbeta (13) primers were used in the PCR. Only in-frame clones appear in the TCRdb table, and some are missing; sequencing was by immunoSEQ multiplex PCR. The repertoire holds about 160,000 clones, with roughly four fifths as singletons. V lost 0 bases to trimming and J lost 5 bases; unmatched junction nucleotides: 2. CDR1 and CDR2 from the germline V gene are MNHEY and SMNVEV (reference sequence). This CDR3 comprises 15 residues. The specimen was PBMCs. The chain joins TRBV27 to TRBJ1-1; 11 bases align to TRBD1. The TCR originated in a woman under 30 in good health and CMV-seronegative. CDR3 amino acids: CASSLSDRGRTEAFF. In DNA, the CDR3 is TGTGCCAGCAGTTTATCGGACAGGGGGCGGACTGAAGCTTTCTTT.